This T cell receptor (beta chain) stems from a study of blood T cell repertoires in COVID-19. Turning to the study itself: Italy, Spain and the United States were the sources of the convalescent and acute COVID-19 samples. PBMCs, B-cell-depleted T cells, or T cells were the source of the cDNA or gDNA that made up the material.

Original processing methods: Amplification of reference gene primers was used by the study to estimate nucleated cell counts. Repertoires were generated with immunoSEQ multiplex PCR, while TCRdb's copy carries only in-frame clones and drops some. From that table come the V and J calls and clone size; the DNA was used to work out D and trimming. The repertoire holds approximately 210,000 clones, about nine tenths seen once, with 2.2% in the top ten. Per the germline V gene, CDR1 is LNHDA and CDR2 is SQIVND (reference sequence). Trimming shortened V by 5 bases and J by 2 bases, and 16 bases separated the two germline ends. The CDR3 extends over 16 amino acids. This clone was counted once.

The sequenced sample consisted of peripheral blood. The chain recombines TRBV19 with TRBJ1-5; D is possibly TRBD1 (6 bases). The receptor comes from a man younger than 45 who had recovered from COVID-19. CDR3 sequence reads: CASSSHRVEGNQPQHF. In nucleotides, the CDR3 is TGTGCCAGTAGTTCCCACAGGGTAGAGGGCAATCAGCCCCAGCATTTT.